The clone carrying this TCR beta chain was observed a handful of times. Its antigen is unknown. The data originate from a study of human T cells and chemical hapten exposure. About the study: Small volume differences among pooled libraries mainly caused per-sample TCR yield variation.

TCRdb analysed the RACE reads with MiXCR anew, one entry per CDR3 protein. Of 100,000 to 150,000 distinct CDR3 sequences in the sample, approximately 8.3% are singletons; the top ten hold around 1.7%. The sample's time point: healthy volunteer bleed at 2 weeks. From whole blood left unfractionated, total RNA was extracted. The study, taken as a whole, reports: TCRs whose frequency exceeded 1 in 1000 remained the same following DPC sensitization.

The specimen was whole blood. This sequence was found in a male donor in good health. Some clones in this sample may be carry-over from other donors' samples.

DNA of the CDR3: TGTGCCAGCAGTTTGGGACAGGGGGAATCCTATTCAGCCAAAAACATTCAGTACTTC. It translates to CASSLGQGESYSAKNIQYF. The chain is built from TRBV6-5 and TRBJ2-4; 11 nucleotides match TRBD1. The J segment lost 0 bases and the V segment lost 4 bases, leaving 11 bases of the junction unmatched. Per the germline V gene, CDR1 is MNHEY and CDR2 is SVGAGI. CDR3 size: 19 residues.